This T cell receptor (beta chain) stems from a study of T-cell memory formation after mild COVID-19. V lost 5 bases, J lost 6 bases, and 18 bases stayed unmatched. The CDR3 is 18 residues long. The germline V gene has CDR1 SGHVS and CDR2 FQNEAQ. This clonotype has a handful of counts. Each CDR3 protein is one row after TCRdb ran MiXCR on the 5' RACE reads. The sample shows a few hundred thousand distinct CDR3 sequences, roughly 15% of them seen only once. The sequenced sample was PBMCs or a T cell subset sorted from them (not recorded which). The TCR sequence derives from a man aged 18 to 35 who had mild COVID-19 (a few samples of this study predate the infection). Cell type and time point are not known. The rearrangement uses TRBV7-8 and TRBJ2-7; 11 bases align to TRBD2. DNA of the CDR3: TGTGCCAGCAGCGGCCGTTGGGTAGCGGGGGGGCATTTAGTCGAGCAGTACTTC. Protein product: CASSGRWVAGGHLVEQYF.